This T cell receptor (beta chain) was sequenced for a study of blood T cell repertoires in COVID-19. The table came from immunoSEQ multiplex PCR; TCRdb's copy has only in-frame clones and leaves some out. This sample has 230,000 or so clones; around 91% occur once, and the top ten carry approximately 2.3%. Germline V gene sequence: CDR1 MNHEY, CDR2 SVGAGI. The CDR3 consists of 14 residues. Trimming removed 7 bases from V and 0 bases from J, with 10 bases in between. This TCR was sampled from a woman aged 55-69 years with COVID-19, enrolled during active disease. The chain joins TRBV6-5 to TRBJ1-3, with D uncertain. Sequenced input: peripheral blood. CDR3 sequence: CASTQVYSGNTIYF. The DNA for the CDR3 is TGTGCCAGCACGCAGGTCTACTCTGGAAACACCATATATTTT.